The sequence of this T cell receptor beta chain was determined in a study of CD4 and CD8 cells across lung adenocarcinoma regions. The CDR3 has 15 residues. Germline V lookup: CDR1 MNHEY, CDR2 SMNVEV (reference sequence). This clonotype was observed a handful of times. At one boundary the junction diverges from the germline segment, which might be a read error. From the PCR reads, TCRdb called clonotypes with MiXCR, one entry per CDR3 protein. The sample holds about 25,000 distinct CDR3 sequences, around 56% seen once. The sequencing input was CD8+ T cells from the center of a lung tumor. V and J are TRBV27 and TRBJ2-5; D tentatively fits TRBD1 or TRBD2 (6 bases each). This clonotype was obtained from a male donor with lung adenocarcinoma. The CD4 and CD8 labels of this study may be unreliable. The chain's CDR3 is CARGPGGRDQEIQYF. The CDR3 nucleotides read TGTGCTAGGGGCCCCGGGGGCCGGGACCAAGAGATCCAGTACTTC.